This TCR beta chain was captured in a study of blood T cell repertoires in COVID-19. Looking at the study overall: Acute-phase and convalescent COVID-19 samples originated in the United States, Italy and Spain.

From germline, CDR1 is LGHDT and CDR2 YNNKEL (reference sequence). V was clipped by 5 bases and J by 3 bases, with 14 bases between them. The CDR3 runs to 15 residues. As processed by the authors: Amplification of reference gene primers provided the estimated nucleated cell counts. Assay used: immunoSEQ multiplex PCR; TCRdb lists only in-frame clones, some missing. V, J and clone size were drawn from that table, and D and trimming were deduced from the DNA. The data hold 55,000 to 75,000 clones, with roughly 81% observed a single time. This receptor was obtained from a human donor in a cohort sampled during active COVID-19. V and J are TRBV3-1 (or the pseudogene TRBV3-2) and TRBJ2-4, with D possibly TRBD2 on 6 matching bases. The sample comprised peripheral blood. In DNA form, the CDR3 reads TGTGCCAGCAGCGAAGGCGGGACTCACAAAAACATTCAGTACTTC. Translated: CASSEGGTHKNIQYF.